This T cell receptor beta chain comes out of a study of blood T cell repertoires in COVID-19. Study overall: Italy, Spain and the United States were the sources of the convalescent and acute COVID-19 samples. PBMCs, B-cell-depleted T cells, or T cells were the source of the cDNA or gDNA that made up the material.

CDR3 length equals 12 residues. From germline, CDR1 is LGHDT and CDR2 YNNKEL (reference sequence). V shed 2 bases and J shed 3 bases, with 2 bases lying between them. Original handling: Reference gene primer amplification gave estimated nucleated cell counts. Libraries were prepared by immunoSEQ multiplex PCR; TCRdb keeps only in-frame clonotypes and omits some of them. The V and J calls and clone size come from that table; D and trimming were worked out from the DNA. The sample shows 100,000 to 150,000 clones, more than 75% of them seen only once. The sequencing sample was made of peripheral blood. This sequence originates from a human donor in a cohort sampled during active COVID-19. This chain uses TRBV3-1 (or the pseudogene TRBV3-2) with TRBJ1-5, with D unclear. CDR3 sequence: CASSQLNQPQHF. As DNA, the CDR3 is TGTGCCAGCAGCCAACTCAATCAGCCCCAGCATTTT.